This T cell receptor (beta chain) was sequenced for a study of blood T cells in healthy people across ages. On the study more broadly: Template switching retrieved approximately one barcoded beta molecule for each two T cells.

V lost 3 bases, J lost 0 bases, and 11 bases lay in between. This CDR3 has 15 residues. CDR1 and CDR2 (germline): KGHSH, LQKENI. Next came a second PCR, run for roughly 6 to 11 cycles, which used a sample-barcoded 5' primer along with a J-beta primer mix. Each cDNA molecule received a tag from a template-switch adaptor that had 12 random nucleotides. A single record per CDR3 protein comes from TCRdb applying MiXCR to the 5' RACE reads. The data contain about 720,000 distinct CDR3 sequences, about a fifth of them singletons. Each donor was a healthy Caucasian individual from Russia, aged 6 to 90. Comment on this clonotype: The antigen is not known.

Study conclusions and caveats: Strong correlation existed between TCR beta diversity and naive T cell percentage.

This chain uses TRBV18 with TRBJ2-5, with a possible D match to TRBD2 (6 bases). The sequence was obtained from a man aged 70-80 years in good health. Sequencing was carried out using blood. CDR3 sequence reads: CASSPGLGDQETQYF. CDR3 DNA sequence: TGTGCCAGCTCACCGGGACTCGGAGACCAAGAGACCCAGTACTTC.